This is a list of T cell receptor beta chains from one sample in a study of blood T cell repertoires in COVID-19. Profiling relied on immunoSEQ multiplex PCR, and the TCRdb table lists in-frame clones only, not all of them. The sample records over 200,000 clones, less than 90% being singletons. Sample: PBMCs or T cells enriched from blood (not recorded which). These receptors were obtained from a woman aged 25 to 45 who had been exposed to COVID-19. Both conserved end residues are part of each CDR3. Fields, in order: D gene, J gene, V gene, clone size, CDR3 DNA, CDR3 protein. The D gene is left open where the match is weak. Clone size is shown for a subset of rows, as once, few, many or a class of expanded clone.

>TRBD1|TRBJ2-6|TRBV19|NA
TGTGCCAGTAGTATACAAGACAGGGGGTCCAACGTCCTGACTTTC
CASSIQDRGSNVLTF
>NA|TRBJ1-4|TRBV27|NA
TGTGCGTCTTTCGAAAAACTGTTTTTT
CASFEKLFF
>NA|TRBJ2-5|TRBV25-1|once
TGTGCCAGCAGTGAAGGTGGCAGGATTGCCCAAGAGACCCAGTACTTC
CASSEGGRIAQETQYF
>NA|TRBJ2-7|TRBV2|NA
TGTGCCAGCAGTACTAGCTCCGAGCAGTACTTC
CASSTSSEQYF
>NA|TRBJ2-6|TRBV5-1|NA
TGCGCCAGCAGCCGAGTTGGCTCTGGGGCCAACGTCCTGACTTTC
CASSRVGSGANVLTF
>TRBD1|TRBJ2-2|TRBV30|NA
TGTGCCTGGTTTGGACAGGCCGGGGAGCTGTTTTTT
CAWFGQAGELFF
>TRBD1|TRBJ1-5|TRBV30|NA
TGTGCCTGGAGTGTAAAGACAGGGGGAAATCAGCCCCAGCATTTT
CAWSVKTGGNQPQHF
>TRBD1|TRBJ1-2|TRBV6-1|NA
TGTGCCAGCAGTGCCTCCGGGACAGCCTCCCACTATGGCTACACCTTC
CASSASGTASHYGYTF
>TRBD1|TRBJ1-5|TRBV28|NA
TGTGCCAGCAGCCGGACAGGGATGCGCAATCAGCCCCAGCATTTT
CASSRTGMRNQPQHF
>NA|TRBJ1-2|TRBV27|NA
TGTGCCAGCAGTCTCACAGGAGACGGCTATGGCTACACCTTC
CASSLTGDGYGYTF
>NA|TRBJ1-2|TRBV2|NA
TGTGCCAGCAGTGGACAGAGCTATGGCTACACCTTC
CASSGQSYGYTF
>TRBD1|TRBJ1-6|TRBV2|NA
TGTGCCACTTCTACCGGGACAGGGGTAGTCGGAGATTCACCCCTCCACTTT
CATSTGTGVVGDSPLHF
>TRBD1|TRBJ1-6|TRBV5-4|NA
TGTGCCAGCAGCAAGACAGGGGGCAAGGGTTCACCCCTCCACTTT
CASSKTGGKGSPLHF
>TRBD2|TRBJ2-7|TRBV11-2|once
TGTGCCAGCAGCTTAGGCCACGGGGGGGGCGAGCAGTACTTC
CASSLGHGGGEQYF
>TRBD1|TRBJ1-2|TRBV4-1|NA
TGCGCCAGCAGCCATGAGGGGGCGAACTATGGCTACACCTTC
CASSHEGANYGYTF
>NA|TRBJ1-3|TRBV30|NA
TGTGCCTGGAGTGTATCACGCAGGCCTACTGGAAACACCATATATTTT
CAWSVSRRPTGNTIYF
>NA|TRBJ2-1|TRBV6-5|NA
TGTGCCAGCAGTTACTCCCAGGGGCCCACCTACAATGAGCAGTTCTTC
CASSYSQGPTYNEQFF
>NA|TRBJ1-6|TRBV27|NA
TGTGCCAGCAGCCCTACCCTAACAGGGTATAATTCACCCCTCCACTTT
CASSPTLTGYNSPLHF
>NA|TRBJ1-6|TRBV9|NA
TGTGCCAGCAGCGTAGAGGGTGGAGGGAGCTCCTATAATTCACCCCTCCACTTT
CASSVEGGGSSYNSPLHF
>NA|TRBJ1-2|TRBV15|NA
TGTGCCACCAGCAGAGATACAGCCACTCGGGGCTACACCTTC
CATSRDTATRGYTF
>TRBD1|TRBJ1-2|TRBV2|once
TGTGCCAGCAGTTACGCCCGACAGGGGGGGAATGGCTACACCTTC
CASSYARQGGNGYTF
>NA|TRBJ2-4|TRBV27|NA
TGTGCCAGTAGCGGTGGATCCAATGGGGTGGGTCAGTACTTC
CASSGGSNGVGQYF
>NA|TRBJ2-7|TRBV11-3|NA
TGTGCCAGCAGCTTAGGGTTCCGGGGATCCTACGAGCAGTACTTC
CASSLGFRGSYEQYF
>NA|TRBJ1-5|TRBV11-2|NA
TGTGCCAGCAGCTTAGGGGAGGGAAGCAATCAGCCCCAGCATTTT
CASSLGEGSNQPQHF
>NA|TRBJ2-7|TRBV5-6|NA
TGTGCCAGCAGCTTGGATCGGCGGGGAAGCTCCTACGAGCAGTACTTC
CASSLDRRGSSYEQYF
>TRBD1|TRBJ1-2|TRBV5-1|NA
TGCGCCAGCAGCTTGGGACAGGGGAAAGGCTACACCTTC
CASSLGQGKGYTF
>TRBD1|TRBJ1-1|TRBV5-1|NA
TGCGCCAGCAGCCTCCTTCTCGGGACAGGGGGCATGAACACTGAAGCTTTCTTT
CASSLLLGTGGMNTEAFF
>NA|TRBJ2-3|TRBV19|NA
TGTGCCAGTAGTATGGTTGGAGGGAGCACAGATACGCAGTATTTT
CASSMVGGSTDTQYF
>NA|TRBJ1-2|TRBV6-1|NA
TGTGCCAGCAGTGAGGGGCACCACTCTAACTATGGCTACACCTTC
CASSEGHHSNYGYTF
>NA|TRBJ2-3|TRBV19|NA
TGTGCCAGTAGTATTACTAGTTTTGTCCCAGATACGCAGTATTTT
CASSITSFVPDTQYF
>NA|TRBJ2-4|TRBV4-2|NA
TGTGCCAGCAGCCAAGATGGAATAGGGGCCACTCCCAACATTCAGTACTTC
CASSQDGIGATPNIQYF
>TRBD1|TRBJ2-3|TRBV4-1|NA
TGCGCCAGCAGCCAAGCTACGGACAGGGCATACACAGATACGCAGTATTTT
CASSQATDRAYTDTQYF
>TRBD1|TRBJ1-4|TRBV15|NA
TGTGCCACCAGCAGAGAAAGGCCGGGACAGGGGAATGAAAAACTGTTTTTT
CATSRERPGQGNEKLFF
>NA|TRBJ1-5|TRBV3-1/TRBV3-2|NA
TGTGCCAGCAGCCAAGAAGGGATAGCGGGTGATCAGCCCCAGCATTTT
CASSQEGIAGDQPQHF
>TRBD1|TRBJ1-3|TRBV11-2|NA
TGTGCCAGCAGCCGAGGACAGGGGATTCACTCTGGAAACACCATATATTTT
CASSRGQGIHSGNTIYF
>NA|TRBJ1-2|TRBV24-1|NA
TGTGCCACCAGTGATGAGGACAGTGGCTACACCTTC
CATSDEDSGYTF
>NA|TRBJ1-1|TRBV6-9|NA
TGTGCCAGCAGTTTAACATTGAACACTGAAGCTTTCTTT
CASSLTLNTEAFF
>TRBD2|TRBJ2-3|TRBV4-1|NA
TGCGCCAGCAGCCAAGAACGGGGAGTGATGGTGGCGGGGGGCACAGATACGCAGTATTTT
CASSQERGVMVAGGTDTQYF
>NA|TRBJ1-5|TRBV3-1/TRBV3-2|NA
TGTGCCAGCAGCCAAGGCGTTAATCAGCCCCAGCATTTT
CASSQGVNQPQHF
>TRBD1|TRBJ2-1|TRBV9|NA
TGTGCCAGCAGCAGGACAGGGGGCTGGAATGAGCAGTTCTTC
CASSRTGGWNEQFF
>TRBD1|TRBJ1-1|TRBV24-1|NA
TGTGCCACCAGTGCCACGGGACAGGGAGGTAGCTCTGAAGCTTTCTTT
CATSATGQGGSSEAFF
>TRBD1|TRBJ2-6|TRBV29-1|NA
TGCAGCGTTGAAGTGCGCAGGGGGCTCCCTGGGGCCAACGTCCTGACTTTC
CSVEVRRGLPGANVLTF
>NA|TRBJ1-4|TRBV27|NA
TGTGCCAGTAGGGCTATGGGGAGGGCTAGGTCTAATGAAAAACTGTTTTTT
CASRAMGRARSNEKLFF
>TRBD1|TRBJ2-7|TRBV10-1|NA
TGCGCCAGCAGACCCGGGACAGCGGTATACGAGCAGTACTTC
CASRPGTAVYEQYF
>NA|TRBJ1-5|TRBV4-2|NA
TGTGCCAGCAGCCAAGATCCGTCCCGGGGGGGGTCCAATCAGCCCCAGCATTTT
CASSQDPSRGGSNQPQHF
>TRBD1|TRBJ1-2|TRBV9|NA
TGTGCCAGCAGCGGGACAGGGTCCCACTATGGCTACACCTTC
CASSGTGSHYGYTF
>TRBD2|TRBJ2-3|TRBV9|NA
TGTGCCAGCAGCTCGAGGACTAGCGGGCCTACGCAGTATTTT
CASSSRTSGPTQYF
>TRBD1|TRBJ2-7|TRBV6-5|NA
TGTGCCAGCAGCTTGGACAGGCGTAGCTCCTACGAGCAGTACTTC
CASSLDRRSSYEQYF
>NA|TRBJ2-7|TRBV10-3|once
TGTGCCGCACAGGGTCGCTCCTACGAGCAGTACTTC
CAAQGRSYEQYF
>NA|TRBJ2-3|TRBV4-1|NA
TGCGCCAGCAGCCCTAAAGCCGGGGATACGCAGTATTTT
CASSPKAGDTQYF
>TRBD2|TRBJ2-7|TRBV29-1|NA
TGCAGCACCCACCCCGGGACTAGCGGGCCTACAATATCCTACGAGCAGTACTTC
CSTHPGTSGPTISYEQYF
>NA|TRBJ1-5|TRBV21-1|NA
TGTGCCGGCCAAGGGAACAGGGGGCATCAGCCCCAGCATTTT
CAGQGNRGHQPQHF
>TRBD1|TRBJ1-1|TRBV7-8|NA
TGTGCCAGCAGCTTAGAGGGGCTAAACAGGGGGCGGACTGAAGCTTTCTTT
CASSLEGLNRGRTEAFF